This TCR beta chain is drawn from a study of Graves' ophthalmopathy and Graves' hyperthyroidism. Transcripts of RNA were the source for amplifying TCR beta CDR3 regions. Amplification began with first-round RT-PCR using HTBI primers, then second-round multiplex PCR was performed. TCRdb re-called the multiplex PCR reads with MiXCR, one entry per CDR3 protein. The sample yields 300,000 or so distinct CDR3 sequences, roughly 15% seen once. The table lists this clonotype with many counts. Its target is not known. Trimming removed 4 bases from V and 6 bases from J; junction bases left unmatched: 8. This CDR3 spans 15 amino acids. Each donor who had ophthalmopathy showed moderate-to-severe activity, a CAS of ≥3, a NOSPECS of ≥4, and a duration under 3 months. Patients were left out if they had other autoimmune diseases, uncontrolled infections, pregnancy or lactation. Clinical symptoms, serum thyroxine, TRAb, thyroid ultrasound and orbital computed tomography determined diagnosis.

Study-level results: Among thyroid clonotypes expanded above 0.001 frequency, most also appeared in blood.

The sequencing sample was made of peripheral blood. The chain carries TRBV12-3 or TRBV12-4 and TRBJ1-1, with TRBD1 matching 10 bases. This TCR came from an adult man with Graves' ophthalmopathy. This CDR3 is CASSSSDRGWPEAFF. CDR3 DNA: TGTGCCAGCAGTTCCTCGGACAGGGGGTGGCCTGAAGCTTTCTTT.